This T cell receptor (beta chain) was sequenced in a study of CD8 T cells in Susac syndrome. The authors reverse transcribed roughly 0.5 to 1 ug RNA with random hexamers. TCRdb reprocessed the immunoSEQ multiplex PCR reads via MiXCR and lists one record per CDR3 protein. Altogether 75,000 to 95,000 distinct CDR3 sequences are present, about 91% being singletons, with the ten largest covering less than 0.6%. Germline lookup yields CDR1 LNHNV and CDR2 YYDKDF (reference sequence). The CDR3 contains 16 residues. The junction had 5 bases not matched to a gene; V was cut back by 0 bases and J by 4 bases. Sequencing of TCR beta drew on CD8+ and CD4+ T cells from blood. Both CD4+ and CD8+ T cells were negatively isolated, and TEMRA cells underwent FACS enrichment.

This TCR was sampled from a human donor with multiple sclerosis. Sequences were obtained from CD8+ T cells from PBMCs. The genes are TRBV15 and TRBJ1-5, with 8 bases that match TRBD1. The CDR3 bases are TGTGCCACCAGCAGAGATTGGACAGGGAGTAATCAGCCCCAGCATTTT. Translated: CATSRDWTGSNQPQHF.